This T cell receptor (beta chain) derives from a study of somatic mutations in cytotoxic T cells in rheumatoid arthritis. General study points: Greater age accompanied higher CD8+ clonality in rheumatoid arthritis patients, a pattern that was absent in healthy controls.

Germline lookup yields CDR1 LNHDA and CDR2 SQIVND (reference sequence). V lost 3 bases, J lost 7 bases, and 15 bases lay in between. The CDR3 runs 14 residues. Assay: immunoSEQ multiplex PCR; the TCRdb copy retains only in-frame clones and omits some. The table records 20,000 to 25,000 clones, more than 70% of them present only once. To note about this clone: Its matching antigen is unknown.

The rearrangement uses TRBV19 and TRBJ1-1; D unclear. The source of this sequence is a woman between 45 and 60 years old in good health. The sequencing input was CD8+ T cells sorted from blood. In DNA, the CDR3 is TGTGCCAGTAGTATCCCCTTAAGGCAAGGTGAAGCTTTCTTT. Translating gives CASSIPLRQGEAFF.